This T cell receptor (beta chain) appears in the sequencing data of a study of shared clonotypes between healthy human individuals. Broader study findings: Deeper or shallower sequencing was expected to change how clonotypes are shared among donors. The generation probabilities recorded for non-shared clonotypes fell below those of clonotypes shared by all four donors.

Germline CDR1 is GTSNPN and CDR2 is SVGIG (reference sequence). The CDR3 covers 11 residues. V was shortened by 3 bases and J by 6 bases, with 8 bases between the two germline ends. Produced via immunoSEQ multiplex PCR; TCRdb's table is partial and in-frame only. The sample has about 980,000 clones; around 80% are singletons. Adult donors, all healthy and HIV-negative, had no recent acute infections or vaccinations. This clone was counted only a few times. What it binds is unknown. The V gene is TRBV30, the J gene TRBJ1-1, with unresolved D. This clonotype was sampled from a young man in good health. Specimen: memory CD4+ T cells sorted from blood. Subset denoted: CD45RA-negative fraction. CDR3 coding DNA: TGTGCCTGGAGGTCCGATCCTGAAGCTTTCTTT. Amino acids: CAWRSDPEAFF. The variable domain in full, completed from reference TRBV30 and TRBJ1-1, reads SQTIHQWPATLVQPVGSPLSLECTVEGTSNPNLYWYRQAAGRGLQLLFYSVGIGQISSEVPQNLSASRPQDRQFILSSKKLLLSDSGFYLCAWRSDPEAFFGQGTRLTVV.